These 15 T cell receptor beta chains were all obtained from the same sample, sequenced in a study of T cells after yellow fever vaccination. Each CDR3 protein is one row after TCRdb ran MiXCR on the 5' RACE reads. The sample yields a few hundred thousand distinct CDR3 sequences, about 17% seen once. The source material was PBMCs, sampled before the yellow fever booster vaccination. The receptors originated from a man younger than 30 who received the YFV17D yellow fever vaccine.

This chain connects TRBV9 to TRBJ1-1, with 7 bases fitting TRBD1. The CDR3 length is 19 residues. V was clipped by 0 bases and J by 7 bases; unmatched bases: 21. Looked up from germline, CDR1 is SGDLS and CDR2 is YYNGEE. The CDR3: CASSVGVRQGATAPREAFF. As DNA, the CDR3 is TGTGCCAGCAGCGTAGGGGTTCGACAGGGCGCGACAGCTCCCCGTGAAGCTTTCTTT.

This clonotype was seen more than once but under ten times. J is TRBJ1-5 and V is TRBV5-4; D unresolved. The CDR3 length is 14 residues. Germline assignment: CDR1 SGHNT and CDR2 YYREEE (reference sequence). The germline V and J ends were trimmed by 1 base and 0 bases, with 5 bases remaining between them. The CDR3 region is CASSLMYSNQPQHF. The CDR3 DNA is TGTGCCAGCAGCTTGATGTATAGCAATCAGCCCCAGCATTTT.

The chain recombines TRBV19 with TRBJ1-3; D gene ambiguous. Germline values: CDR1 LNHDA, CDR2 SQIVND (reference sequence). The CDR3 loop spans 16 amino acids. V lost 2 bases and J 0 bases, leaving 11 bases between the germline ends. The CDR3 loop is CASSIPRRSSGNTIYF. As DNA, the CDR3 is TGTGCCAGTAGTATACCAAGACGGAGCTCTGGAAACACCATATATTTT. Full variable domain (missing parts from reference TRBV19 and TRBJ1-3): DGGITQSPKYLFRKEGQNVTLSCEQNLNHDAMYWYRQDPGQGLRLIYYSQIVNDFQKGDIAEGYSVSREKKESFPLTVTSAQKNPTAFYLCASSIPRRSSGNTIYFGEGSWLTVV.

In regard to this clonotype: One end of the junction is discordant with germline, which a read error may explain. The chain joins TRBV6-1 to TRBJ1-1; 10 nucleotides agree with TRBD1. The CDR3 contains 14 residues. The germline gives CDR1 MNHNS, CDR2 SASEGT. The CDR3 loop reads CVSREWGQGNEAFF. The CDR3 DNA is TGTGTCAGCAGAGAATGGGGACAGGGGAATGAAGCTTTCTTT.

The chain joins TRBV7-3 to TRBJ1-6, with D maybe TRBD1 (6 bases). With 0 bases removed from V and 9 bases from J, the gap between germline ends came to 15 bases. The CDR3 is made up of 16 amino acids. Germline V gives CDR1 SGHTA, CDR2 FQGTGA. The CDR3 protein is CASSLTGGAKISPLHF. As DNA, the CDR3 is TGTGCCAGCAGCTTAACCGGGGGGGCGAAAATTTCACCCCTCCACTTT.

The chain combines TRBV27 with TRBJ1-2; D unclear. Trimming took 2 bases from V and 2 from J, leaving 12 bases between them. The CDR3 consists of 15 residues. Germline V gives CDR1 MNHEY, CDR2 SMNVEV (reference sequence). CDR3 amino acids: CASSLAPGHNYGYTF. The CDR3 region has the DNA TGTGCCAGCAGTTTAGCCCCCGGGCACAACTATGGCTACACCTTC.

In this sample, this clonotype turned up a few times. The CDR3 protein is CASSLLGRGGTGELFF. The CDR3, as DNA: TGTGCCAGCAGTTTATTAGGCAGGGGAGGAACCGGGGAGCTGTTTTTT. The rearrangement uses TRBV12-3 or TRBV12-4 and TRBJ2-2; D tentatively fits TRBD1 or TRBD2 (6 bases each). The CDR3 contains 16 residues. Trimming took 2 bases from V and 5 from J, leaving 15 bases between them.

The chain couples TRBV9 to TRBJ2-2; 11 bases agree with TRBD2. J lost 3 bases, V lost 3 bases, and 10 bases had no gene match. Per germline, CDR1 SGDLS and CDR2 YYNGEE. The CDR3 runs 18 residues. The CDR3 sequence is CASSDPLAGAGDTGELFF. The CDR3 DNA reads as TGTGCCAGCAGCGACCCACTAGCGGGGGCCGGGGACACCGGGGAGCTGTTTTTT.

This clonotype has just a few counts. The rearrangement uses TRBV20-1 and TRBJ2-3, with D unclear. V lost 5 bases, J lost 6 bases, and 9 bases lay in between. The CDR3 runs to 11 residues. Germline V CDR1 and CDR2: DFQATT, SNEGSKA (reference sequence). In DNA, the CDR3 is TGCAGTGCTGGGGATCTGGATACGCAGTATTTT. It encodes CSAGDLDTQYF.

The DNA for the CDR3 is TGCGCCAGCAGCCAAGGCTTTAGCGGATTCACAGATACGCAGTATTTT. This encodes CASSQGFSGFTDTQYF. The chain carries TRBV4-3 and TRBJ2-3, with a tentative D call TRBD2 (6 bases). Per germline, CDR1 LGHNA and CDR2 YSLEER. CDR3 length: 16 residues. V was trimmed by 1 base and J by 2 bases, leaving 13 bases between them.

The CDR3 region is CASRRGGYF. The DNA of the CDR3 is TGCGCCAGCCGCCGGGGGGGGTACTTC. V is TRBV4-1 and J is TRBJ2-7, with TRBD2 identical over 8 bases. This CDR3 has 9 amino acids. V lost 8 bases, J lost 12 bases, and 3 bases stayed unmatched. The germline gives CDR1 MGHRA, CDR2 YSYEKL.

DNA for the CDR3: TGTGCCAGCAGTTTCTCGCGGGGTGGGAAGATTGGGGCCTACGAGCAGTACTTC. This translates into CASSFSRGGKIGAYEQYF. The J gene is TRBJ2-7, the V gene TRBV27; possible D gene TRBD2, 6 bases. Germline values: CDR1 MNHEY, CDR2 SMNVEV (reference sequence). The CDR3 length is 18 residues. Deletions cut 3 bases from V and 2 bases from J, with 23 bases between.

The chain employs TRBV7-8 and TRBJ2-5; 10 nucleotides align to TRBD2. The ends lost 3 bases at V and 5 bases at J; junction bases unmatched: 9. The CDR3 extends over 16 amino acids. The germline V gene encodes CDR1 SGHVS and CDR2 FQNEAQ. CDR3 coding DNA: TGTGCCAGCAGCTTCCATAGCGGGGGGCCGGGGGAGACCCAGTACTTC. It codes for CASSFHSGGPGETQYF. The full variable domain, completed using reference TRBV7-8 and TRBJ2-5, is GAGVSQSPRYKVAKRGQDVALRCDPISGHVSLFWYQQALGQGPEFLTYFQNEAQLDKSGLPSDRFFAERPEGSVSTLKIQRTQQEDSAVYLCASSFHSGGPGETQYFGPGTRLLVL.

This clonotype was found a few times. The chain joins TRBV6-5 to TRBJ2-5; the D gene is possibly TRBD1 (5 bases). The V end lost 6 bases, the J end lost 4 bases, and 15 bases lay between the germline ends. Germline values: CDR1 MNHEY, CDR2 SVGAGI. The CDR3 totals 14 residues. As DNA, the CDR3 is TGTGCCAGCAGCTTTGTAGGGGCTTCAGAGACCCAGTACTTC. Amino acids: CASSFVGASETQYF.

This clonotype came up a few times. This chain links TRBV4-3 with TRBJ2-3; TRBD2 matches at 9 bases. CDR1 and CDR2 (germline): LGHNA, YSLEER. J lost 3 bases, V lost 3 bases, and 4 bases had no gene match. This CDR3 region has 15 residues. CDR3 DNA: TGCGCCAGCAGCCAGGGCGGGGGGGCAACAGATACGCAGTATTTT. Its protein product is CASSQGGGATDTQYF.